Below are 18 T cell receptor beta chains sequenced from a single sample in a study of T cells after yellow fever vaccination. TCRdb reanalysed the 5' RACE reads using MiXCR and keeps one entry per CDR3 protein. The data show about 300,000 distinct CDR3 sequences, with 7.5% to 9.5% seen just once and about 3.7% held by the top ten. Here the sequenced sample was CD4+ T cells sorted from PBMCs, taken 5 days after the yellow fever booster vaccination. Receptors originate from a man aged 18 to 30 who received the YFV17D yellow fever vaccine.

The table lists this clonotype with many counts. The J gene is TRBJ1-6, the V gene TRBV7-2, with TRBD1 matching 9 bases. Germline loops: CDR1 SGHTA, CDR2 FQGNSA. The junction had 5 bases not matched to a gene; V was cut back by 5 bases and J by 6 bases. CDR3 length: 15 amino acids. The CDR3 loop is CASSIAGQGNSPLHF. The DNA of the CDR3 is TGTGCCAGCAGCATCGCGGGACAGGGTAATTCACCCCTCCACTTT.

In its sample, this clonotype was seen many times. V gene TRBV6-2 or TRBV6-3 combines with J gene TRBJ2-5; D unresolved. CDR1 and CDR2 (germline): MNHEY, SVGEGT. This CDR3 is built from 13 residues. Trimming stripped 8 bases from V and 1 base from J, with 11 bases between. The CDR3 region is CASRAHSQETQYF. The CDR3 DNA sequence: TGTGCCAGCCGAGCACACAGCCAAGAGACCCAGTACTTC.

A few counts support this clonotype. The CDR3 DNA reads TGTGCCAGCAGCCAAGATACGACAGAGGGACACACCATATATTTT. Protein product: CASSQDTTEGHTIYF. This chain uses TRBV3-1 with TRBJ1-3; possibly TRBD1 for D (5 bases). This CDR3 has 15 residues. Between the trimmed V and J ends, which lost 0 bases and 8 bases, there was a span of 14 bases. The germline gives CDR1 LGHDT, CDR2 YNNKEL (reference sequence). The entire variable domain, with the rest obtained from reference TRBV3-1 and TRBJ1-3, is as follows: DTAVSQTPKYLVTQMGNDKSIKCEQNLGHDTMYWYKQDSKKFLKIMFSYNNKELIINETVPNRFSPKSPDKAHLNLHINSLELGDSAVYFCASSQDTTEGHTIYFGEGSWLTVV.

V and J are TRBV4-3 and TRBJ1-3; the D is unclear. Germline V gene data show CDR1 as LGHNA and CDR2 as YSLEER. CDR3 size: 14 residues. V gave up 0 bases and J gave up 8 bases, with 11 bases separating them. Here the CDR3 DNA reads TGCGCCAGCAGCCAAGATCGCGAGGCGTACACCATATATTTT. Encoded protein: CASSQDREAYTIYF.

V gene TRBV7-2 combines with J gene TRBJ2-7; TRBD1 aligns across 10 bases. J gave up 4 bases and V 4 bases, and 7 bases lay outside the gene matches. This CDR3 has 15 amino acids. From germline, CDR1 is SGHTA and CDR2 FQGNSA. The DNA for the CDR3 is TGTGCCAGCAGCTCGAGACCGGGACAGGGGTACGAGCAGTACTTC. It yields the protein CASSSRPGQGYEQYF.

This clonotype was seen many times. The V gene is TRBV9, the J gene TRBJ2-4, with TRBD1 matching 9 bases. Germline V gene sequence: CDR1 SGDLS, CDR2 YYNGEE. The CDR3 has 15 residues. V was pared by 3 bases and J by 3 bases, with 4 bases of the junction left unmatched. The CDR3 sequence is CASSASGQGKNIQYF. The CDR3 nucleotides are TGTGCCAGCAGCGCCTCGGGACAGGGCAAAAACATTCAGTACTTC.

As concerns this clonotype: This clone may be a read error of a much larger clone one base away. The chain employs TRBV20-1 and TRBJ2-7; no reliable D call. The J call is in doubt because the DNA end fits TRBJ2-1 better. The germline gives CDR1 DFQATT, CDR2 SNEGSKA (reference sequence). This CDR3 has 14 amino acids. DNA of the CDR3: TGCAGTGCTAGAGATCTGGCTTCCCCCTACGAGCAGTTCTTC. This translates into CSARDLASPYEQFF.

V usage is TRBV20-1 and J usage is TRBJ2-7; TRBD1 agrees at 8 bases. Germline-derived CDR1 and CDR2 are DFQATT and SNEGSKA (reference sequence). This CDR3 comprises 13 residues. J gave up 4 bases and V 4 bases, and 6 bases lay outside the gene matches. The CDR3 protein is CSATTTGEYEQYF. The CDR3 bases are TGCAGTGCTACCACGACAGGGGAGTACGAGCAGTACTTC.

This sequence joins TRBV4-1 and TRBJ1-6, with D perhaps matching TRBD1 (6 bases). The CDR3 loop spans 17 amino acids. From germline, CDR1 is MGHRA and CDR2 YSYEKL. The V end lost 2 bases, the J end lost 9 bases, and 20 bases lay between the germline ends. In DNA form, the CDR3 reads TGCGCCAGCAGCCAACTGGGCGGCAGGGGACCTACTTCACCCCTCCACTTT. This translates into CASSQLGGRGPTSPLHF.

This clonotype has a count of ten or more. V and J are TRBV6-6 and TRBJ1-4, with D tentatively TRBD1 (5 bases). The CDR3 totals 14 residues. Germline V gene sequence: CDR1 MNHNY, CDR2 SVGAGI (reference sequence). V was pared by 7 bases and J by 11 bases, with 20 bases between. For the CDR3, the DNA is TGTGCCAGCACCACCAGTTGGGGGGAGGTCAAACTGTTTTTT. Translation gives CASTTSWGEVKLFF.

This clonotype was seen a few times. The V gene is TRBV12-3 or TRBV12-4, the J gene TRBJ2-2; perhaps D is TRBD1 or TRBD2 (5 bases each). The CDR3 sequence is 15 residues long. V lost 7 bases to trimming and J lost 4 bases, with 16 bases between them. CDR3 sequence reads: CASTYGGTTTGELFF. The CDR3 DNA sequence: TGTGCCAGCACCTATGGTGGGACCACCACCGGGGAGCTGTTTTTT.

The chain couples TRBV7-2 to TRBJ1-5, with 7 bases lining up with TRBD1. Germline CDR1 reads SGHTA; CDR2 reads FQGNSA. The V gene end was trimmed by 1 base and the J gene end by 7 bases; junction bases not matched to a gene: 10. The CDR3 runs 16 residues. CDR3 sequence: CASSLGRQGGGQPQHF. CDR3 in DNA: TGTGCCAGCAGCTTAGGACGACAGGGAGGGGGGCAGCCCCAGCATTTT. The full variable domain, with the rest looked up from reference TRBV7-2 and TRBJ1-5, is GAGVSQSPSNKVTEKGKDVELRCDPISGHTALYWYRQSLGQGLEFLIYFQGNSAPDKSGLPSDRFSAERTGGSVSTLTIQRTQQEDSAVYLCASSLGRQGGGQPQHFGDGTRLSIL.

V gene TRBV7-3 combines with J gene TRBJ2-3; 8 nucleotides match TRBD1. Trimming cost V 5 bases and J 3 bases; bases outside gene matches: 4. The CDR3 length is 14 residues. Germline V gene lookup returns CDR1 SGHTA and CDR2 FQGTGA. The CDR3 protein is CASSQDRATDTQYF. The CDR3 nucleotides are TGTGCCAGCAGCCAGGACAGGGCAACAGATACGCAGTATTTT.

The chain combines TRBV12-3 or TRBV12-4 with TRBJ1-1, with D hard to call. V lost 4 bases to trimming and J lost 0 bases, with 12 bases between them. The CDR3 runs 15 residues. The CDR3 coding sequence is TGTGCCAGCAGTTACCTTGGAAGCATGAACACTGAAGCTTTCTTT. This encodes CASSYLGSMNTEAFF.

The genes are TRBV10-3 and TRBJ1-2; D possibly corresponds to TRBD1 (6 bases). The length of the CDR3 is 13 residues. Trimming removed 2 bases at V and 8 bases at J, with 12 bases between. Germline assignment: CDR1 ENHRY and CDR2 SYGVKD. CDR3 region: CAISEGGQRGYTF. The CDR3 nucleotides read TGTGCCATCAGTGAGGGAGGACAGCGCGGCTACACCTTC.

The table lists this clonotype with a few counts. J is TRBJ1-5 and V is TRBV7-2; D is uncertain. Germline V gives CDR1 SGHTA, CDR2 FQGNSA. The CDR3 consists of 15 residues. The germline V and J ends were trimmed by 0 bases and 0 bases, with 6 bases remaining between them. The CDR3 loop is CASSLASNSNQPQHF. In DNA form, the CDR3 reads TGTGCCAGCAGCTTAGCCAGTAATAGCAATCAGCCCCAGCATTTT.

The sample holds many counts of this clonotype. The V gene is TRBV12-3 or TRBV12-4, the J gene TRBJ2-3, with D uncertain. The CDR3 has 15 amino acids. Trimming cost V 0 bases and J 0 bases, with 7 bases left between them. The CDR3 DNA reads TGTGCCAGCAGTTTAGCGGTACATAGCACAGATACGCAGTATTTT. Translating it yields CASSLAVHSTDTQYF.

This clonotype was seen a few times. The gene calls are TRBV18 and TRBJ1-1; D is unresolved. Germline V gene lookup returns CDR1 KGHSH and CDR2 LQKENI. The CDR3 has 15 amino acids. The V gene lost 5 bases and the J gene lost 2 bases, with 15 bases spanning the gap. CDR3 in DNA: TGTGCCAGCTCAACCCAGCTTACGGGCAACACTGAAGCTTTCTTT. It codes for CASSTQLTGNTEAFF.